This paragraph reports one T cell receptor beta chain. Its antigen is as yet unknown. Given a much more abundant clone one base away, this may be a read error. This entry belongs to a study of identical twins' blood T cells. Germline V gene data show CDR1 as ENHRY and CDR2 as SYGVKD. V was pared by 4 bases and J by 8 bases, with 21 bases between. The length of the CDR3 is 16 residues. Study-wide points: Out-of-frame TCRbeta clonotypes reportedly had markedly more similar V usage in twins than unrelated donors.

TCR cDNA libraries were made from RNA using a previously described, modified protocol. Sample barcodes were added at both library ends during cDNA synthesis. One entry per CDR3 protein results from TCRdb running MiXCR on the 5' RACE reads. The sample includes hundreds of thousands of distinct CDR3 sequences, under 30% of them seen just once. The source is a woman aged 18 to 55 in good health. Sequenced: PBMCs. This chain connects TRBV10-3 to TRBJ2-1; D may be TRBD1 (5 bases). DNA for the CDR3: TGTGCCATCAGTGGGGGCCAAGGAATGGGCACGGATGAGCAGTTCTTC. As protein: CAISGGQGMGTDEQFF.